The 22 T cell receptor beta chains below all came from one sample that was sequenced in a study of cytomegalovirus exposure and HLA in healthy donors. 60 Vbeta and 13 Jbeta primers were used in PCR. This table comes from immunoSEQ multiplex PCR, and its TCRdb copy is limited to in-frame clones, with some not included. This table has roughly 290,000 clones, roughly 90% appearing once. Input material: PBMCs. The source of these receptors is a woman under 30 in good health and CMV-seronegative.

The gene calls are TRBV6-6 and TRBJ2-2; 9 positions agree with TRBD2. The length of the CDR3 is 15 residues. V shed 6 bases and J 3 bases; nucleotides not matched to a gene: 5. The germline V gene has CDR1 MNHNY and CDR2 SVGAGI (reference sequence). The CDR3 DNA reads TGTGCCAGCAGCCCAAGCGGGGGGCACACCGGGGAGCTGTTTTTT. Translated: CASSPSGGHTGELFF.

The chain employs TRBV7-6 and TRBJ1-2, with 9 nucleotides matching TRBD1. V shed 5 bases and J 5 bases; nucleotides not matched to a gene: 3. This CDR3 is 13 amino acids long. Germline CDR1 and CDR2: SGHVS and FNYEAQ. The CDR3 is CASSAGQGYGYTF. The CDR3 nucleotides are TGTGCCAGCAGCGCCGGACAGGGGTATGGCTACACCTTC.

To note about this clone: Because it lacks the conserved phenylalanine or tryptophan at the end, this CDR3 is likely a read error. The limits of the CDR3 on the DNA are not certain, so only TCRdb's listed CDR3 is given. The chain couples TRBV21-1 to TRBJ2-7; the table's D call, TRBD1, has no DNA check behind it. TRBV21-1 corresponds to a pseudogene. Inclusive of both ends, the CDR3 amounts to 11 amino acids. The CDR3 sequence is CASSGLARGLL.

The chain links TRBV19 to TRBJ1-1; 9 bases are shared with TRBD1. This CDR3 region has 14 residues. V shed 4 bases and J 6 bases; nucleotides not matched to a gene: 6. Germline V gives CDR1 LNHDA, CDR2 SQIVND (reference sequence). CDR3: CASSTGTGIAEAFF. The CDR3 nucleotides read TGTGCCAGTAGTACTGGGACAGGGATCGCTGAAGCTTTCTTT.

The chain links TRBV27 to TRBJ1-1; TRBD1 agrees at 9 bases. The germline gives CDR1 MNHEY, CDR2 SMNVEV (reference sequence). Unmatched junction bases numbered 3, after V lost 2 bases and J lost 5 bases. The CDR3 is made up of 14 amino acids. The CDR3 DNA is TGTGCCAGCAGTTTAGGGGACAGGGAAACTGAAGCTTTCTTT. It codes for CASSLGDRETEAFF.

The V and J genes are TRBV11-2 and TRBJ1-2; D may be TRBD1 (6 bases). This CDR3 spans 13 amino acids. The germline gives CDR1 SGHAT, CDR2 FQNNGV. Deletions cut 4 bases from V and 7 bases from J, with 13 bases between. The CDR3 region has the DNA TGTGCCAGCAGCTCGCGGACAGATGGTGGCTACACCTTC. It is translated as CASSSRTDGGYTF.

The chain has TRBV9 and TRBJ2-7; 8 bases fit TRBD1. CDR3 length: 13 residues. CDR1 and CDR2 from the germline V gene are SGDLS and YYNGEE. Trimming removed 3 bases from V and 8 bases from J; junction bases left unmatched: 7. The CDR3 DNA is TGTGCCAGCAGCGCGGACAGGGATAGTCAGCAGTACTTC. This encodes CASSADRDSQQYF.

The V and J genes are TRBV6-5 and TRBJ1-1; D gene uncertain. Germline lookup yields CDR1 MNHEY and CDR2 SVGAGI. This CDR3 is built from 14 residues. The V end lost 5 bases, the J end lost 3 bases, and 13 bases lay between the germline ends. CDR3 nucleotides: TGTGCCAGCAGTCAAGGACTACGACACACTGAAGCTTTCTTT. Translated: CASSQGLRHTEAFF.

In DNA, the CDR3 is TGTGCCAGCAGCTTCCAGGGGGCCGTCCTCTACTACGAGCAGTACTTC. Its protein is CASSFQGAVLYYEQYF. The V call is TRBV11-1, the J call TRBJ2-7; 8 bases are a match to TRBD1. CDR3 length equals 16 residues. Germline V gene data show CDR1 as SGHAT and CDR2 as FQDESV (reference sequence). V shed 3 bases and J 3 bases; nucleotides not matched to a gene: 10. The complete variable domain, with remaining parts taken from reference TRBV11-1 and TRBJ2-7, reads EAEVAQSPRYKITEKSQAVAFWCDPISGHATLYWYRQILGQGPELLVQFQDESVVDDSQLPKDRFSAERLKGVDSTLKIQPAELGDSAMYLCASSFQGAVLYYEQYFGPGTRLTVT.

Worth noting for this clone: The junction differs from germline at one of its ends, possibly a read error. J is TRBJ2-2 and V is TRBV7-9; 8 nucleotides line up with TRBD2. This CDR3 is built from 15 residues. The V gene's germline CDR1 is SEHNR and CDR2 FQNEAQ (reference sequence). The CDR3 spells CSSSLASGGTGELFF. The DNA of the CDR3 is TGTTCCAGCAGCTTAGCGAGCGGGGGAACCGGGGAGCTGTTTTTT. Based on the CDR3 plus reference TRBV7-9 and TRBJ2-2, the full variable domain is DTGVSQNPRHKITKRGQNVTFRCDPISEHNRLYWYRQTLGQGPEFLTYFQNEAQLEKSRLLSDRFSAERPKGSFSTLEIQRTEQGDSAMYLCSSSLASGGTGELFFGEGSRLTVL.

This rearrangement joins TRBV18 to TRBJ1-1; possible D gene TRBD1, 5 bases. This CDR3 is 13 amino acids long. Trimming left V 3 bases short and J 5 bases short, with 10 bases between. Per germline, CDR1 KGHSH and CDR2 LQKENI. CDR3 nucleotides: TGTGCCAGCTCACCCGGGGGTCAAACTGAAGCTTTCTTT. This sequence encodes CASSPGGQTEAFF.

Concerning this clone itself: Its ends do not fully match the called genes, so a read error is possible. The chain couples TRBV10-3 to TRBJ2-1; 9 bases are a match to TRBD1. This CDR3 contains 13 residues. Germline V gene data show CDR1 as ENHRY and CDR2 as SYGVKD. The CDR3 DNA follows: TGCGCCATCCCCGGGACAGGGAACGGAGGGCTGTTCTTC. This codes for CAIPGTGNGGLFF.

This CDR3 reads CASSRGPSPNEQFF. DNA of the CDR3: TGTGCCAGCAGTCGGGGTCCCTCGCCCAATGAGCAGTTCTTC. V gene TRBV2 combines with J gene TRBJ2-1, with a weak D call TRBD2 (5 bases). Trimming pared 5 bases from V and 6 bases from J, leaving 14 bases between. Germline lookup yields CDR1 SNHLY and CDR2 FYNNEI. The CDR3 covers 14 residues.

J is TRBJ1-2 and V is TRBV13; 7 positions match TRBD1. CDR3 length: 13 amino acids. V gave up 5 bases and J gave up 1 base; unmatched junction bases: 1. CDR1 is PRHDT and CDR2 is FYEKMQ in the germline V gene (reference sequence). CDR3 amino acids: CASSDRVNYGYTF. In DNA, the CDR3 is TGTGCCAGCAGCGACAGGGTTAACTATGGCTACACCTTC.

The rearrangement links TRBV30 to TRBJ2-7; the match to TRBD1 covers 8 bases. V shed 5 bases and J 3 bases; nucleotides not matched to a gene: 9. The CDR3 length is 14 residues. From germline, CDR1 is GTSNPN and CDR2 SVGIG (reference sequence). The CDR3 region is CAWDSGQEFYEQYF. The CDR3 DNA sequence: TGTGCCTGGGATTCGGGACAGGAGTTCTACGAGCAGTACTTC.

CDR3 DNA sequence: TGTGCCAGCAGTTGGACACTCTCTGGGGCCAACGTCCTGACTTTC. Protein sequence: CASSWTLSGANVLTF. The V call is TRBV7-9, the J call TRBJ2-6; a possible D gene is TRBD1 (5 bases). Germline assignment: CDR1 SEHNR and CDR2 FQNEAQ (reference sequence). Trimming took off 6 bases at V and 0 bases at J, with 9 bases between the two ends. This CDR3 spans 15 amino acids.

This clone was found a few times. The chain couples TRBV18 to TRBJ2-7, with no clear D. Germline lookup yields CDR1 KGHSH and CDR2 LQKENI. Trimming stripped 3 bases from V and 2 bases from J, with 8 bases between. The CDR3 contains 13 residues. CDR3 bases: TGTGCCAGCTCACCTAACGGAGCCTACGAGCAGTACTTC. Translating gives CASSPNGAYEQYF.

The chain couples TRBV6-6 to TRBJ2-5; 7 nucleotides agree with TRBD2. The J segment lost 3 bases and the V segment lost 0 bases, leaving 7 bases of the junction unmatched. The CDR3 sequence is 16 residues long. Germline lookup yields CDR1 MNHNY and CDR2 SVGAGI (reference sequence). In DNA, the CDR3 is TGTGCCAGCAGTTACTCTTCTAGACTAGCCGAAGAGACCCAGTACTTC. It codes for CASSYSSRLAEETQYF.

The rearrangement links TRBV10-3 to TRBJ2-1, with 10 bases identical to TRBD1. Looked up from germline, CDR1 is ENHRY and CDR2 is SYGVKD. The V segment lost 5 bases and the J segment 0 bases; nucleotides outside the gene matches: 7. The CDR3 covers 17 residues. The CDR3 loop is CAISPGTGASSYNEQFF. CDR3 in DNA: TGTGCCATCAGTCCCGGGACAGGGGCGAGCTCCTACAATGAGCAGTTCTTC.

The chain has TRBV30 and TRBJ2-7; D is undetermined. Per germline, CDR1 GTSNPN and CDR2 SVGIG (reference sequence). The CDR3 has 13 amino acids. V was clipped by 5 bases and J by 4 bases, with 15 bases between them. The CDR3 sequence: CAWGSLVAYEQYF. Here the CDR3 DNA reads TGTGCCTGGGGCTCCTTGGTTGCTTACGAGCAGTACTTC.

The V call is TRBV6-5, the J call TRBJ1-5; no reliable D call. Germline V gene data show CDR1 as MNHEY and CDR2 as SVGAGI. CDR3 length: 14 residues. Trimming stripped 7 bases from V and 1 base from J, with 11 bases between. CDR3 region: CASTPAGSNQPQHF. The CDR3, as DNA: TGTGCCAGCACCCCGGCCGGGAGCAATCAGCCCCAGCATTTT.

The rearrangement uses TRBV4-1 and TRBJ1-6; tentative D call: TRBD1 (5 bases). Trimming cost V 1 base and J 13 bases, with 11 bases left between them. CDR1 and CDR2 (germline): MGHRA, YSYEKL. This CDR3 is built from 13 residues. DNA of the CDR3: TGCGCCAGCAGCCAAGGACAGAGTAGTCCCCTCCACTTT. Its translation is CASSQGQSSPLHF.